The clone carrying this T cell receptor (beta chain) has a handful of counts. Its specificity is not known. The sample originates from a study of beta chain features in type 1 diabetes. Study results and caveats: A greater similarity of naive, central memory and Treg TCRB repertoires was seen among patients than among healthy donors.

After removal of 6 bases from V and 4 bases from J, the junction contained 5 bases not matched to a gene. The CDR3 covers 14 residues. Germline V gene sequence: CDR1 SEHNR, CDR2 FQNEAQ (reference sequence). Sequencing targeted expressed TCRB transcripts, as all isolated RNA had been reverse transcribed. Libraries were prepared by immunoSEQ multiplex PCR; TCRdb keeps only in-frame clonotypes and omits some of them. The data contain roughly 500,000 clones, around 10% of them singletons. The source is a young woman in good health. The sequencing input was naive CD4+ T cells from blood. The V and J genes are TRBV7-9 and TRBJ2-5, with TRBD1 identical over 10 bases. The CDR3 DNA sequence: TGTGCCAGCAGACGACAGGGGGCAGGAGAGACCCAGTACTTC. The encoded protein is CASRRQGAGETQYF.